These T cell receptor beta chains were read from a single sample in a study of T cell responses to AZD1222 COVID-19 vaccine. Using immunoSEQ multiplex PCR, the repertoire was profiled, and TCRdb retains in-frame clones only, with some absent. The table has 140,000 or so clones, roughly 88% seen once. The sample here was peripheral blood, taken on day 0 of AZD1222 vaccination. The receptors shown here come from an adult in good health. Each CDR3 is given with its conserved first and last residue.

v_call: TRBV5-4
cdr3_length: 15
j_call: TRBJ2-1
cdr3_aa: CASSPSTVSYNEQFF

v_call: TRBV10-2
cdr3_length: 16
j_call: TRBJ2-1
cdr3_aa: CASSERLGRGYNEQFF

v_call: TRBV10-1
cdr3_length: 14
j_call: TRBJ2-1
cdr3_aa: CASIPDCRRLEQFF

v_call: TRBV4-3
cdr3_length: 16
j_call: TRBJ2-6
cdr3_aa: CASSPSSEPRANVLTF

v_call: TRBV19
cdr3_length: 14
j_call: TRBJ1-2
cdr3_aa: CASSPRDVNYGYTF

v_call: TRBV29-1
cdr3_length: 14
j_call: TRBJ1-4
cdr3_aa: CSVGEGRGNEKLFF

v_call: TRBV6-1
cdr3_length: 16
j_call: TRBJ1-5
cdr3_aa: CASSEFEGSGNQPQHF

v_call: TRBV30
cdr3_length: 12
j_call: TRBJ1-1
cdr3_aa: CAWERGGTEAFF

v_call: TRBV11-2
cdr3_length: 13
j_call: TRBJ1-4
cdr3_aa: CASMSMKGGKLFF

v_call: TRBV9
cdr3_length: 16
j_call: TRBJ2-1
cdr3_aa: CASSVDHGSSYNEQFF

v_call: TRBV6-5
cdr3_length: 14
j_call: TRBJ2-5
cdr3_aa: CASSLQGTLETQYF

v_call: TRBV7-2
cdr3_length: 16
j_call: TRBJ2-3
cdr3_aa: CASINYGPTSTDTQYF

v_call: TRBV12-3/TRBV12-4
cdr3_length: 13
j_call: TRBJ1-1
cdr3_aa: CASSLRSYTEAFF

v_call: TRBV19
cdr3_length: 16
j_call: TRBJ1-4
cdr3_aa: CASNLRWGRTNEKLFF

v_call: TRBV27
cdr3_length: 13
j_call: TRBJ1-1
cdr3_aa: CASSLGGRTEAFF

v_call: TRBV14
cdr3_length: 15
j_call: TRBJ1-2
cdr3_aa: CASSQDRLRGYGYTF

v_call: TRBV5-6
cdr3_length: 14
j_call: TRBJ1-6
cdr3_aa: CASSFGTANSPLHF

v_call: TRBV14
cdr3_length: 17
j_call: TRBJ2-2
cdr3_aa: CASSQEVAGRVTGELFF

v_call: TRBV18
cdr3_length: 16
j_call: TRBJ2-7
cdr3_aa: CASSPPGTGGFGEQYF

v_call: TRBV14
cdr3_length: 14
j_call: TRBJ2-7
cdr3_aa: CASSFGGSSYEQYF

v_call: TRBV6-2/TRBV6-3
cdr3_length: 12
j_call: TRBJ2-5
cdr3_aa: CASSLAFQTQYF

v_call: TRBV4-1
cdr3_length: 21
j_call: TRBJ2-1
cdr3_aa: CASGYPGLRSPGLAGLNEQFF

v_call: TRBV7-8
cdr3_length: 14
j_call: TRBJ1-5
cdr3_aa: CASSDSSVDQPQHF

v_call: TRBV3-1/TRBV3-2
cdr3_length: 14
j_call: TRBJ1-5
cdr3_aa: CASSQKWGNQPQHF

v_call: TRBV7-9
cdr3_length: 11
j_call: TRBJ2-7
cdr3_aa: CASSHSYEQYF